This T cell receptor (beta chain) was found in a study of T cells in Graves' hyperthyroidism and ophthalmopathy. Study overall: Peripheral blood samples were taken at initial diagnosis, prior to any treatment.

CDR3 length: 15 amino acids. Trimming cost V 7 bases and J 2 bases; bases outside gene matches: 7. Germline values: CDR1 MNHNS, CDR2 SASEGT. Amplification yielded TCR beta CDR3 regions, with RNA transcripts as the source. The HTBI set primed first-round TCR CDR3 RT-PCR. TCRdb re-analysed the multiplex PCR reads in MiXCR, keeping a single row per CDR3 protein. The table shows hundreds of thousands of distinct CDR3 sequences, with 14% occurring only once. This clonotype occurred many times. Each diagnosis drew on symptoms, thyroxine, TRAb, thyroid ultrasound and orbital computed tomography findings. The PBMCs were taken from around 9 ml of fresh peripheral blood.

The source of this sequence is a young woman with Graves' hyperthyroidism. Sequences were obtained from blood. The chain joins TRBV6-1 to TRBJ2-2; TRBD1 matches at 7 bases. CDR3 loop: CASTPDRVNTGELFF. The CDR3 nucleotides are TGTGCCAGCACCCCAGACAGGGTAAACACCGGGGAGCTGTTTTTT.